This is a list of T cell receptor beta chains from one sample in a study of shared clonotypes between healthy human individuals. Here immunoSEQ multiplex PCR was the method, and the copy in TCRdb shows in-frame clones only, minus some. The sample consists of about 1 million clones, about 70% of them appearing once. What was sequenced was memory CD4+ T cells sorted from blood. The receptors here all came from a young man in good health. CDR3s include the opening cysteine and the closing phenylalanine or tryptophan. D genes are given only for firm matches. Not all rows give a size; the values are once, few, many and, for expanded clones, a class.

D: -
V: TRBV19
J: TRBJ1-4
length: 15
size: few
CDR3: CASRMERGANEKLFF
DNA: TGTGCCAGTAGGATGGAAAGGGGAGCTAATGAAAAACTGTTTTTT

D: -
V: TRBV7-3
J: TRBJ1-3
length: 16
size: -
CDR3: CASSSRGGFSGNTIYF
DNA: TGTGCCAGCAGCTCCCGGGGCGGCTTCTCTGGAAACACCATATATTTT

D: -
V: TRBV6-5
J: TRBJ2-7
length: 13
size: -
CDR3: CASSYQYGYEQYF
DNA: TGTGCCAGCAGTTACCAGTACGGCTACGAGCAGTACTTC

D: -
V: TRBV19
J: TRBJ2-7
length: 15
size: -
CDR3: CASSRSGFRYYEQYF
DNA: TGTGCCAGTAGCAGGTCGGGTTTTAGGTACTACGAGCAGTACTTC

D: -
V: TRBV6-5
J: TRBJ2-6
length: 15
size: -
CDR3: CASSYSNSGANVLTF
DNA: TGTGCCAGCAGTTACTCCAACTCTGGGGCCAACGTCCTGACTTTC

D: -
V: TRBV10-2
J: TRBJ1-2
length: 16
size: -
CDR3: CASSEVPRVHIFVYTF
DNA: TGCGCCAGCAGTGAGGTCCCGCGGGTCCATATTTTTGTCTACACCTTC

D: -
V: TRBV2
J: TRBJ2-2
length: 13
size: -
CDR3: CASIQSLAGELFF
DNA: TGTGCCAGCATTCAGTCCCTTGCCGGGGAGCTGTTTTTT

D: -
V: TRBV7-9
J: TRBJ1-1
length: 12
size: -
CDR3: CASSLEQLEAFF
DNA: TGTGCCAGCAGCTTAGAACAGCTTGAAGCTTTCTTT

D: -
V: TRBV7-2
J: TRBJ1-6
length: 13
size: few
CDR3: CASSLVLNSPLHF
DNA: TGTGCCAGCAGCTTGGTCCTGAATTCACCCCTCCACTTT

D: TRBD2
V: TRBV11-2
J: TRBJ2-3
length: 17
size: -
CDR3: CASSLDRVAGLTDTQYF
DNA: TGTGCCAGCAGCTTAGATAGGGTAGCGGGGCTCACAGATACGCAGTATTTT

D: TRBD2
V: TRBV7-9
J: TRBJ2-7
length: 13
size: -
CDR3: CASSQNRGDEQYF
DNA: TGTGCCAGCAGCCAAAACCGGGGGGACGAGCAGTACTTC

D: TRBD2
V: TRBV19
J: TRBJ2-3
length: 15
size: -
CDR3: CASKGRVPGGDTQYF
DNA: TGTGCCAGTAAAGGGAGGGTCCCGGGGGGAGATACGCAGTATTTT

D: TRBD1
V: TRBV6-5
J: TRBJ1-4
length: 15
size: few
CDR3: CASSIAGTGGEKLFF
DNA: TGTGCCAGCAGTATCGCCGGGACAGGGGGGGAAAAACTGTTTTTT

D: -
V: TRBV7-8
J: TRBJ2-5
length: 14
size: few
CDR3: CASRKAPWVETQYF
DNA: TGTGCCAGCAGAAAAGCCCCGTGGGTGGAGACCCAGTACTTC